This entry concerns a single T cell receptor (beta chain). This sample was taken from a study of blood T cell repertoires in COVID-19. Turning to the study itself: PBMCs, B-cell-depleted T cells, or T cells provided the cDNA or gDNA that made up the material.

TCRdb keeps only in-frame clones here, not all; method: immunoSEQ multiplex PCR. The sample holds hundreds of thousands of clones, about 90% seen once. The CDR3 runs 16 residues. CDR1 and CDR2 from the germline V gene are MGHRA and YSYEKL. V trimming: 2 bases; J trimming: 3 bases; junction bases outside the gene matches: 8. The receptor comes from a man aged 40-49 years in a cohort exposed to, infected with or recovered from COVID-19 (not recorded which). The rearrangement joins TRBV4-1 to TRBJ2-7, with TRBD2 matching over 9 bases. Sequenced: PBMCs or T cells enriched from blood (not recorded which). Here the CDR3 reads CASSQPVSGRFYEQYF. CDR3 coding DNA: TGCGCCAGCAGCCAACCCGTGAGCGGGAGGTTCTACGAGCAGTACTTC.